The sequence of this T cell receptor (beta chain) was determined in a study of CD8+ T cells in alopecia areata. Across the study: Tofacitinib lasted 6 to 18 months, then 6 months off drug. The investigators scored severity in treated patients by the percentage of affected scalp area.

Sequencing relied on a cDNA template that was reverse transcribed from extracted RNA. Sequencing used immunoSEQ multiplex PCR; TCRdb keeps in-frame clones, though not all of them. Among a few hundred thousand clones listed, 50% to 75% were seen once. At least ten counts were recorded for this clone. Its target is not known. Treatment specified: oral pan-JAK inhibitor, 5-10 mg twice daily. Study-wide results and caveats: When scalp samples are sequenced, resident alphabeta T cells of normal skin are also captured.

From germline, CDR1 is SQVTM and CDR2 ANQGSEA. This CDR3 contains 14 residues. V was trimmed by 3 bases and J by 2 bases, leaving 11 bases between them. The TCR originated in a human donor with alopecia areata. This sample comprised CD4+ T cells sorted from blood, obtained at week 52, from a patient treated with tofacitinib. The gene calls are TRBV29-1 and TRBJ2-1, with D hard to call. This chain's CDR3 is CSVDLTGAYNEQFF. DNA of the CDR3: TGCAGCGTTGATTTAACGGGCGCCTACAATGAGCAGTTCTTC.